The rows below give T cell receptor beta chains drawn from one sample of a study of T cells in Graves' hyperthyroidism and ophthalmopathy. TCRdb re-called the multiplex PCR reads through MiXCR, storing one row per CDR3 protein. The data hold approximately 700,000 distinct CDR3 sequences, with roughly 45% observed a single time. Sample: peripheral blood or thyroid tissue (not recorded which). These receptors all come from an adult man with Graves' disease, either hyperthyroidism or ophthalmopathy (not recorded which). The CDR3 runs from the conserved cysteine through the conserved F or W. D genes are given only for firm matches. Clone size, where shown, is once, few, many, or a class for clones that have expanded.

cdr3_aa: CATSDSSGRDYGYTF; cdr3_nt: TGTGCCACCAGTGATTCCTCCGGGAGGGACTATGGCTACACCTTC; clone_size: few; j_call: TRBJ1-2; v_call: TRBV24-1; d_call: NA; cdr3_length: 15
cdr3_aa: CASSRDRGRRGYTF; cdr3_nt: TGTGCCAGCAGCCGGGACAGGGGGCGGCGTGGCTACACCTTC; clone_size: few; j_call: TRBJ1-2; v_call: TRBV6-1; d_call: TRBD1; cdr3_length: 14
cdr3_aa: CASRIGTGDTEAFF; cdr3_nt: TGTGCCAGCAGAATAGGGACAGGGGACACTGAAGCTTTCTTT; clone_size: few; j_call: TRBJ1-1; v_call: TRBV7-9; d_call: TRBD1; cdr3_length: 14
cdr3_aa: CASSKGADTGELFF; cdr3_nt: TGTGCCAGCAGCAAGGGGGCTGACACCGGGGAGCTGTTTTTT; clone_size: NA; j_call: TRBJ2-2; v_call: TRBV7-9; d_call: TRBD1; cdr3_length: 14
cdr3_aa: CASSNTGGKGNTIYF; cdr3_nt: TGCGCCAGCAGTAATACAGGGGGGAAAGGAAACACCATATATTTT; clone_size: NA; j_call: TRBJ1-3; v_call: TRBV10-1; d_call: TRBD1; cdr3_length: 15
cdr3_aa: CASSVDKGPGFNNSPLHF; cdr3_nt: TGTGCCAGCAGCGTAGATAAGGGGCCCGGATTTAATAATTCACCCCTCCACTTT; clone_size: NA; j_call: TRBJ1-6; v_call: TRBV7-8; d_call: NA; cdr3_length: 18
cdr3_aa: CASSIGPSDTYEQYF; cdr3_nt: TGTGCCAGTAGTATCGGACCGTCTGACACCTACGAGCAGTACTTC; clone_size: NA; j_call: TRBJ2-7; v_call: TRBV19; d_call: NA; cdr3_length: 15
cdr3_aa: CASSLTGTGGLYEQYF; cdr3_nt: TGTGCCAGCAGCTTAACCGGGACAGGGGGCCTTTACGAGCAGTACTTC; clone_size: NA; j_call: TRBJ2-7; v_call: TRBV7-2; d_call: TRBD1; cdr3_length: 16
cdr3_aa: CATSDPGTGSSNYGYTF; cdr3_nt: TGTGCCACCAGTGATCCCGGGACAGGGTCCTCCAACTATGGCTACACCTTC; clone_size: few; j_call: TRBJ1-2; v_call: TRBV24-1; d_call: TRBD1; cdr3_length: 17
cdr3_aa: CASSDPSGRYQETQYF; cdr3_nt: TGCGCCAGCAGTGACCCTAGCGGAAGGTACCAAGAGACCCAGTACTTC; clone_size: many; j_call: TRBJ2-5; v_call: TRBV10-2; d_call: TRBD2; cdr3_length: 16
cdr3_aa: CARGGNTIYF; cdr3_nt: TGTGCCAGGGGTGGAAACACCATATATTTT; clone_size: NA; j_call: TRBJ1-3; v_call: TRBV25-1; d_call: NA; cdr3_length: 10
cdr3_aa: CASSRDRGGGETQYF; cdr3_nt: TGCGCCAGCAGCCGGGACAGGGGCGGGGGAGAGACCCAGTACTTC; clone_size: NA; j_call: TRBJ2-5; v_call: TRBV7-6; d_call: TRBD1; cdr3_length: 15
cdr3_aa: CSARATGQVDGGYTF; cdr3_nt: TGCAGTGCTAGAGCCACGGGACAGGTAGACGGTGGCTACACCTTC; clone_size: many; j_call: TRBJ1-2; v_call: TRBV20-1; d_call: TRBD1; cdr3_length: 15
cdr3_aa: CASSARRDEQYF; cdr3_nt: TGTGCCAGCAGTGCCCGCCGGGACGAGCAGTACTTC; clone_size: NA; j_call: TRBJ2-7; v_call: TRBV7-9; d_call: NA; cdr3_length: 12
cdr3_aa: CASSVARGPSYEQYF; cdr3_nt: TGTGCCAGCAGCGTAGCGCGGGGGCCCTCCTACGAGCAGTACTTC; clone_size: many; j_call: TRBJ2-7; v_call: TRBV7-9; d_call: NA; cdr3_length: 15
cdr3_aa: CSVGQYVATNEKLFF; cdr3_nt: TGCAGCGTCGGACAATATGTTGCAACTAATGAAAAACTGTTTTTT; clone_size: few; j_call: TRBJ1-4; v_call: TRBV29-1; d_call: NA; cdr3_length: 15
cdr3_aa: CASSPRRAYGYTF; cdr3_nt: TGTGCCAGCAGTCCCCGACGTGCCTATGGCTACACCTTC; clone_size: NA; j_call: TRBJ1-2; v_call: TRBV7-9; d_call: NA; cdr3_length: 13
cdr3_aa: CASSESPSGSRGEQYF; cdr3_nt: TGCGCCAGCAGTGAGTCCCCTAGCGGGAGTCGAGGCGAGCAGTACTTC; clone_size: NA; j_call: TRBJ2-7; v_call: TRBV10-2; d_call: TRBD2; cdr3_length: 16
cdr3_aa: CASRTGEVQPQHF; cdr3_nt: TGTGCCAGCAGAACAGGGGAGGTTCAGCCCCAGCATTTT; clone_size: many; j_call: TRBJ1-5; v_call: TRBV2; d_call: TRBD1; cdr3_length: 13
cdr3_aa: CASSLRGSPANYGYTF; cdr3_nt: TGTGCCAGCAGCTTAAGAGGGTCCCCAGCTAACTATGGCTACACCTTC; clone_size: many; j_call: TRBJ1-2; v_call: TRBV7-8; d_call: NA; cdr3_length: 16
cdr3_aa: CASSLGLGGEGDTEAFF; cdr3_nt: TGTGCCAGCAGTCTGGGGTTAGGGGGCGAAGGGGACACTGAAGCTTTCTTT; clone_size: NA; j_call: TRBJ1-1; v_call: TRBV24-1; d_call: TRBD1; cdr3_length: 17
cdr3_aa: CASSLRQYGYTF; cdr3_nt: TGTGCCAGCAGCCTAAGACAGTATGGCTACACCTTC; clone_size: NA; j_call: TRBJ1-2; v_call: TRBV7-9; d_call: NA; cdr3_length: 12
cdr3_aa: CASTAGTVEFYGYTF; cdr3_nt: TGTGCCAGCACCGCAGGGACAGTTGAATTCTATGGCTACACCTTC; clone_size: NA; j_call: TRBJ1-2; v_call: TRBV12-3/TRBV12-4; d_call: TRBD1; cdr3_length: 15
cdr3_aa: CASSQWVESNYGYTF; cdr3_nt: TGCGCCAGCAGCCAATGGGTGGAGTCCAACTATGGCTACACCTTC; clone_size: few; j_call: TRBJ1-2; v_call: TRBV4-1; d_call: NA; cdr3_length: 15
cdr3_aa: CASSAVGQDYGYTF; cdr3_nt: TGTGCCAGCAGTGCAGTGGGACAAGACTATGGCTACACCTTC; clone_size: few; j_call: TRBJ1-2; v_call: TRBV25-1; d_call: NA; cdr3_length: 14
cdr3_aa: CASSFGDSGNTIYF; cdr3_nt: TGTGCCAGCAGTTTTGGCGACTCTGGAAACACCATATATTTT; clone_size: many; j_call: TRBJ1-3; v_call: TRBV12-3/TRBV12-4; d_call: NA; cdr3_length: 14
cdr3_aa: CASSLTGQNYGYTF; cdr3_nt: TGTGCCAGCAGCTTGACCGGACAGAACTATGGCTACACCTTC; clone_size: NA; j_call: TRBJ1-2; v_call: TRBV5-4; d_call: NA; cdr3_length: 14
cdr3_aa: CSLWDNYGYTF; cdr3_nt: TGCAGCTTATGGGATAACTATGGCTACACCTTC; clone_size: once; j_call: TRBJ1-2; v_call: TRBV29-1; d_call: NA; cdr3_length: 11
cdr3_aa: CASSTAKGQGYTEAFF; cdr3_nt: TGTGCCAGTAGTACCGCTAAAGGACAGGGTTATACTGAAGCTTTCTTT; clone_size: few; j_call: TRBJ1-1; v_call: TRBV7-9; d_call: TRBD1; cdr3_length: 16
cdr3_aa: CASSEALGGEPQHF; cdr3_nt: TGTGCCAGCAGTGAAGCGTTAGGAGGGGAGCCCCAGCATTTT; clone_size: few; j_call: TRBJ1-5; v_call: TRBV6-1; d_call: NA; cdr3_length: 14
cdr3_aa: CASSQDMAGANYGYTF; cdr3_nt: TGTGCCAGCAGCCAAGATATGGCGGGAGCTAACTATGGCTACACCTTC; clone_size: few; j_call: TRBJ1-2; v_call: TRBV4-2; d_call: NA; cdr3_length: 16
cdr3_aa: CATSRGTSNQPQHF; cdr3_nt: TGTGCCACCAGCAGAGGCACTAGCAATCAGCCCCAGCATTTT; clone_size: many; j_call: TRBJ1-5; v_call: TRBV15; d_call: NA; cdr3_length: 14
cdr3_aa: CAWSGQHTEAFF; cdr3_nt: TGTGCCTGGAGTGGACAGCACACTGAAGCTTTCTTT; clone_size: NA; j_call: TRBJ1-1; v_call: TRBV30; d_call: NA; cdr3_length: 12
cdr3_aa: CSARAPSGSYEQYF; cdr3_nt: TGCAGTGCTAGAGCGCCTAGCGGTTCCTACGAGCAGTACTTC; clone_size: few; j_call: TRBJ2-7; v_call: TRBV20-1; d_call: TRBD2; cdr3_length: 14
cdr3_aa: CASGENPTPGNTIYF; cdr3_nt: TGTGCCAGCGGGGAGAACCCTACTCCTGGAAACACCATATATTTT; clone_size: few; j_call: TRBJ1-3; v_call: TRBV2; d_call: NA; cdr3_length: 15
cdr3_aa: CSARDGSGRANTEAFF; cdr3_nt: TGCAGTGCTAGAGATGGGTCAGGGAGGGCGAACACTGAAGCTTTCTTT; clone_size: NA; j_call: TRBJ1-1; v_call: TRBV20-1; d_call: NA; cdr3_length: 16
cdr3_aa: CATSEQGATNEKLFF; cdr3_nt: TGTGCCACCAGTGAACAGGGCGCAACTAATGAAAAACTGTTTTTT; clone_size: NA; j_call: TRBJ1-4; v_call: TRBV24-1; d_call: NA; cdr3_length: 15
cdr3_aa: CASSVGGNPTSNQPQHF; cdr3_nt: TGTGCCAGCAGCGTAGGCGGTAACCCCACTAGCAATCAGCCCCAGCATTTT; clone_size: NA; j_call: TRBJ1-5; v_call: TRBV9; d_call: NA; cdr3_length: 17
cdr3_aa: CASSERQGVEQYF; cdr3_nt: TGCGCCAGCAGTGAGAGGCAGGGGGTAGAGCAGTACTTC; clone_size: many; j_call: TRBJ2-7; v_call: TRBV10-2; d_call: TRBD1; cdr3_length: 13
cdr3_aa: CASSQAAGDGYTF; cdr3_nt: TGTGCCAGCAGCCAAGCAGCAGGGGATGGCTACACCTTC; clone_size: NA; j_call: TRBJ1-2; v_call: TRBV9; d_call: NA; cdr3_length: 13